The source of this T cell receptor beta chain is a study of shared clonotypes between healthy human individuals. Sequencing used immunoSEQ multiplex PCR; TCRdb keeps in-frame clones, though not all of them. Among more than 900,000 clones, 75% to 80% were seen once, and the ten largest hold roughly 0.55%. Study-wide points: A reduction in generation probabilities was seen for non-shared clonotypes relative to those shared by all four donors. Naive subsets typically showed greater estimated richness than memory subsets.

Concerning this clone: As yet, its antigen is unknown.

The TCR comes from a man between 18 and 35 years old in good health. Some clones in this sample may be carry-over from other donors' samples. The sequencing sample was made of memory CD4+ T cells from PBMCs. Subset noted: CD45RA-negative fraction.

CDR3 loop: CASRDTHTGELFF. CDR3 DNA: TGTGCCAGCAGGGACACACACACCGGGGAGCTGTTTTTT. V is TRBV28 and J is TRBJ2-2; tentative D call: TRBD1 (5 bases). There are 13 residues in the CDR3. Germline V CDR1 and CDR2: MDHEN, SYDVKM. Deletions cut 6 bases from V and 3 bases from J, with 8 bases between. Looking up the rest from reference TRBV28 and TRBJ2-2 gives the full variable domain: DVKVTQSSRYLVKRTGEKVFLECVQDMDHENMFWYRQDPGLGLRLIYFSYDVKMKEKGDIPEGYSVSREKKERFSLILESASTNQTSMYLCASRDTHTGELFFGEGSRLTVL.